Detailed here is one TCR beta chain. Its antigen is undetermined. TCRdb itself ran the 5' RACE reads through MiXCR, one entry per CDR3 protein. The sample comprises about 140,000 distinct CDR3 sequences, 25% to 35% of which are singletons, and about 5.5% rests with the top ten. This record belongs to a study of CD8 T cells in ankylosing spondylitis. Findings and caveats of the study: According to the report, clones linked to the disease were significantly enriched in matched synovial fluid samples taken from ankylosing spondylitis patients.

There are 15 residues in the CDR3. Trimming removed 3 bases from V and 1 base from J, with 12 bases in between. Germline V gives CDR1 MGHRA, CDR2 YSYEKL. J is TRBJ1-1 and V is TRBV4-1; no definite D call. The sample comprised synovial fluid, either unsorted or a sorted T cell fraction (not recorded which). This sequence originates from a male donor with ankylosing spondylitis. CDR3 DNA: TGCGCCAGCAGCCAGGGGTTTACAGCGAACACTGAAGCTTTCTTT. It encodes CASSQGFTANTEAFF.